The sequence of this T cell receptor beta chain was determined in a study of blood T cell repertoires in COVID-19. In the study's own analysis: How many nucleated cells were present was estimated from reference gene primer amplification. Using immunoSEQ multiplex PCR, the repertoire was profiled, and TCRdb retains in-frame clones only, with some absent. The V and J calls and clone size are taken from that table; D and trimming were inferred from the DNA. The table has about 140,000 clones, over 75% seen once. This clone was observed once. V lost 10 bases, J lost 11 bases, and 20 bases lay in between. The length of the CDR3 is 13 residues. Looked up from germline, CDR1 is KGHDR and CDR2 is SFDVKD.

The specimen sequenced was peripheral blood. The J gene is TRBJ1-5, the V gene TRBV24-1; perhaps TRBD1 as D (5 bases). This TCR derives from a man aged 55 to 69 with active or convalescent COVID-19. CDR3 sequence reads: CATAQSGGLAQHF. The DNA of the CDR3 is TGTGCCACAGCCCAATCGGGGGGATTAGCCCAGCATTTT.